The source of this T cell receptor beta chain is a study of shared clonotypes between healthy human individuals. With respect to this clone: Its antigen is unknown.

The CDR3 extends over 15 amino acids. V was clipped by 1 base and J by 2 bases; unmatched bases: 6. Germline V gene data show CDR1 as SGDLS and CDR2 as YYNGEE. Study-level findings and limits: On the whole, naive subsets had larger estimated richness than memory subsets had.

TCRdb's table, derived via immunoSEQ multiplex PCR, lists solely in-frame clones and lacks some. The data show 2.3 million or so clones, approximately 93% seen once. A CD45RA+ naive subset and a CD45RA-negative memory subset were split from CD4+ cells. Sequencing used naive CD4+ T cells from PBMCs. Specified subset: CD45RA+ positively selected. The receptor's source is a man aged 18 to 35 in good health. Some clones in this sample may be carry-over from other donors' samples. The chain uses TRBV9 and TRBJ2-7; 7 bases match TRBD1. CDR3 in DNA: TGTGCCAGCAGCGTATCGGCCGGGACAGCCTACGAGCAGTACTTC. Its protein is CASSVSAGTAYEQYF.